A selection of T cell receptor beta chains follows, all from one sample in a study of T cells in localized non-small cell lung cancer. Sequencing used immunoSEQ multiplex PCR; TCRdb keeps in-frame clones, though not all of them. The sample has about 41,000 clones; about 88% are singletons. The sample in question was peripheral blood, obtained before any cancer treatment. The receptors here all came from a woman between 18 and 55 years old with stage III lung adenocarcinoma. CDR3s include the opening cysteine and the closing phenylalanine or tryptophan. Fields, in order: D gene, J gene, clone size, V gene, CDR3 protein, CDR3 DNA. D genes are given only for firm matches. Clone size is stated in some rows and not others, as once, few, many or a class when expanded.

>NA|TRBJ2-7|few|TRBV19
CASSTVGFYPSSGSAYEQYF
TGTGCCAGTAGTACAGTCGGCTTCTATCCCTCTTCAGGTTCAGCCTACGAGCAGTACTTC
>NA|TRBJ2-7|NA|TRBV2
CASRRQLDSYEQYF
TGTGCCAGCAGGAGACAGCTAGACTCCTACGAGCAGTACTTC
>TRBD2|TRBJ2-5|NA|TRBV9
CASSEGLAGGQTQYF
TGTGCCAGCAGCGAGGGACTAGCGGGGGGCCAGACCCAGTACTTC
>NA|TRBJ2-5|NA|TRBV15
CATSRDQGYQETQYF
TGTGCCACCAGCAGAGATCAGGGGTACCAAGAGACCCAGTACTTC
>NA|TRBJ2-2|once|TRBV19
CASSIGGPAGNTGELFF
TGTGCCAGTAGTATAGGGGGGCCAGCGGGGAACACCGGGGAGCTGTTTTTT
>NA|TRBJ1-1|NA|TRBV19
CASTTDLEDTEAFF
TGTGCCAGTACCACTGACCTGGAGGACACTGAAGCTTTCTTT
>TRBD2|TRBJ2-1|NA|TRBV5-1
CASSPTSQNEQFF
TGCGCCAGCAGCCCGACTAGCCAAAATGAGCAGTTCTTC
>TRBD1|TRBJ1-4|NA|TRBV9
CASSVEGRRGQATNEKLFF
TGTGCCAGCAGCGTAGAGGGGAGGAGGGGGCAGGCAACTAATGAAAAACTGTTTTTT
>NA|TRBJ2-2|NA|TRBV4-1
CASSQAPNTNTGELFF
TGCGCCAGCAGCCAAGCCCCAAACACCAACACCGGGGAGCTGTTTTTT
>TRBD1|TRBJ1-3|once|TRBV9
CASSPRQGQSGNTIYF
TGTGCCAGCAGCCCACGACAGGGGCAATCGGGAAACACCATATATTTT
>NA|TRBJ1-2|NA|TRBV6-5
CASSYSPLSGYTF
TGTGCCAGCAGTTACTCCCCCCTCAGTGGCTACACCTTC
>TRBD1|TRBJ2-7|NA|TRBV5-4
CASSPWTGSYEQYF
TGTGCCAGCAGTCCCTGGACAGGGAGTTACGAGCAGTACTTC
>NA|TRBJ2-2|medium-sized|TRBV7-3
CASSLGYSSGELFF
TGTGCCAGCAGCTTGGGGTACAGCTCCGGGGAGCTGTTTTTT
>NA|TRBJ2-3|NA|TRBV7-3
CASSLSSSSADTQYF
TGTGCCAGCAGCTTAAGCTCCAGCTCCGCTGATACGCAGTATTTT
>NA|TRBJ1-5|NA|TRBV19
CASSMTQRVLGNQPQHF
TGTGCCAGTAGTATGACCCAAAGGGTCCTGGGCAATCAGCCCCAGCATTTT
>NA|TRBJ2-1|NA|TRBV27
CASSPDYHNEQFF
TGTGCCAGCAGTCCCGACTACCACAATGAGCAGTTCTTC
>NA|TRBJ2-1|NA|TRBV6-6
CASSSNWGRGNEQFF
TGTGCCAGCAGTTCCAATTGGGGCAGGGGAAATGAGCAGTTCTTC
>NA|TRBJ1-2|NA|TRBV30
CAWSAHYNYGYTF
TGTGCCTGGAGTGCGCATTATAACTATGGCTACACCTTC
>TRBD2|TRBJ2-1|NA|TRBV7-2
CASSPGGGNEQFF
TGTGCCAGCTCCCCCGGGGGGGGAAATGAGCAGTTCTTC
>NA|TRBJ1-3|few|TRBV30
CAWRPAGGNTIYF
TGTGCCTGGAGGCCGGCGGGGGGAAACACCATATATTTT
>NA|TRBJ1-3|NA|TRBV11-2
CASSRKRQLSGNTIYF
TGTGCCAGCAGTCGAAAGAGACAGCTCTCTGGAAACACCATATATTTT
>NA|TRBJ2-5|few|TRBV5-1
CASSVQETQYF
TGCGCCAGCAGCGTCCAAGAGACCCAGTACTTC
>TRBD1|TRBJ2-1|NA|TRBV4-2
CASSQGTGPESEQFF
TGTGCCAGCAGCCAAGGGACAGGGCCCGAGAGTGAGCAGTTCTTC
>NA|TRBJ2-7|NA|TRBV7-8
CASSLGSPYEQYF
TGTGCCAGCAGCTTAGGCTCCCCATACGAGCAGTACTTC
>NA|TRBJ2-5|NA|TRBV5-4
CASRGAGGPETQYF
TGTGCCAGCAGGGGAGCTGGGGGCCCAGAGACCCAGTACTTC
>NA|TRBJ1-3|NA|TRBV5-1
CASSLGSSGNTIYF
TGCGCCAGCAGCTTGGGGAGCTCTGGAAACACCATATATTTT
>NA|TRBJ2-4|NA|TRBV21-1
CASSKSPSGVGNIQYF
TGTGCCAGCAGCAAATCCCCTTCAGGGGTGGGAAACATTCAGTACTTC
>NA|TRBJ1-6|NA|TRBV7-9
CASSLDLPTLHF
TGTGCCAGCAGCTTAGACTTACCCACCCTCCACTTT
>TRBD1|TRBJ1-2|once|TRBV11-1
CASSPRGRNYGYTF
TGTGCCAGCAGCCCAAGGGGGCGCAACTATGGCTACACCTTC
>NA|TRBJ1-6|few|TRBV18
CASPRVIHFVPLHF
TGTGCCAGCCCAAGGGTAATCCACTTCGTACCCCTCCACTTT
>TRBD1|TRBJ2-7|NA|TRBV7-2
CASSPSGGQGYYEQYF
TGTGCCAGCAGCCCCTCGGGGGGACAGGGGTACTACGAGCAGTACTTC
>NA|TRBJ1-1|NA|TRBV4-1
CASSQEGTGVTEAFF
TGCGCCAGCAGCCAAGAGGGAACCGGGGTCACTGAAGCTTTCTTT
>TRBD2|TRBJ2-6|NA|TRBV28
CASSRTSGGANVLTF
TGTGCCAGCAGCCGGACTAGCGGTGGGGCCAACGTCCTGACTTTC
>TRBD2|TRBJ2-1|once|TRBV14
CASRRSGGSYNEQFF
TGTGCCAGCAGGCGGAGCGGGGGCTCCTACAATGAGCAGTTCTTC
>NA|TRBJ1-2|once|TRBV18
CASSPDSLANYGYTF
TGTGCCAGCTCACCTGACAGCTTAGCTAACTATGGCTACACCTTC
>TRBD1|TRBJ1-1|NA|TRBV30
CAWSVDRDTEAFF
TGTGCCTGGAGTGTAGACAGGGACACTGAAGCTTTCTTT
>NA|TRBJ1-5|NA|TRBV27
CASSFSQGLNQPQHF
TGTGCCAGCAGTTTCTCCCAGGGGCTCAATCAGCCCCAGCATTTT
>TRBD1|TRBJ1-2|NA|TRBV28
CAIWTGNYGYTF
TGTGCCATCTGGACAGGGAACTATGGCTACACCTTC
>NA|TRBJ2-3|medium-sized|TRBV5-1
CASSWASGSSTDTQYF
TGCGCCAGCAGCTGGGCCTCCGGTAGTAGCACAGATACGCAGTATTTT